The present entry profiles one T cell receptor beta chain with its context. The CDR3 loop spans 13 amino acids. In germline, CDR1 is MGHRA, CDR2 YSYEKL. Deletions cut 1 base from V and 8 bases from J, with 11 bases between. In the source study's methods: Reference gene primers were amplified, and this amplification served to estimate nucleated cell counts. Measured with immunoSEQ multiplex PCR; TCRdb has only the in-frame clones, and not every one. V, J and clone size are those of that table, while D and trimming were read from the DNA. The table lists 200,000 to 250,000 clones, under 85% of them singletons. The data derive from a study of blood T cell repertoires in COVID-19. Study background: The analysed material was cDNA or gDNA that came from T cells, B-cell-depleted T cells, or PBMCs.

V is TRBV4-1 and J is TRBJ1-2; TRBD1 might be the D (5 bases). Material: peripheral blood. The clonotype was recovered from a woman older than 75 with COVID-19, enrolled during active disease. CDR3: CASSQGGRVGYTF. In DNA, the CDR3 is TGCGCCAGCAGCCAAGGGGGGAGGGTAGGCTACACCTTC.